One T cell receptor (beta chain) is described in this entry. Its antigen remains unknown. There are 16 residues in the CDR3. V was clipped by 2 bases and J by 4 bases; unmatched bases: 5. The germline V gene encodes CDR1 MDHEN and CDR2 SYDVKM. This sample is part of a study of T cell responses to AZD1222 COVID-19 vaccine. Profiled with immunoSEQ multiplex PCR; TCRdb holds only in-frame clones, not every one. The profile shows 150,000 to 250,000 clones, roughly 92% of them singletons. Overall study findings and caveats: Repertoire sampling occurred only after the peak T cell response. With dominance at 160-218 and 743-854, vaccine-associated CD4 TCRs spanned spike.

The starting material was peripheral blood, obtained 28 days after the second AZD1222 dose. V usage is TRBV28 and J usage is TRBJ1-1; 12 bases are shared with TRBD1. The TCR comes from an adult who received the AZD1222 COVID-19 vaccine. Here the CDR3 DNA reads TGTGCCAGCAGTTTAAGGGACAGGGGGCCTCTCACTGAAGCTTTCTTT. Its protein is CASSLRDRGPLTEAFF.